One sample yielded the 7 T cell receptor beta chains listed below, sequenced in a study of blood T cell repertoires in COVID-19. Repertoires were generated with immunoSEQ multiplex PCR, while TCRdb's copy carries only in-frame clones and drops some. This sample has 250,000 or so clones, with approximately 90% found just once. The material sequenced was peripheral blood. The origin of the receptors is a man aged 25 to 40 with COVID-19, enrolled during active disease.

In its sample, this clone was seen a few times. The rearrangement links TRBV9 to TRBJ2-1; TRBD2 is a possible D gene (5 bases). The germline V and J ends were trimmed by 1 base and 7 bases, with 9 bases remaining between them. The CDR3 totals 13 residues. From germline, CDR1 is SGDLS and CDR2 YYNGEE. The CDR3: CASSVTSRNEQFF. The DNA for the CDR3 is TGTGCCAGCAGCGTAACTAGTAGAAATGAGCAGTTCTTC.

The gene calls are TRBV7-3 and TRBJ2-1; 8 positions agree with TRBD2. This CDR3 is 16 amino acids long. Germline trimming cut 5 bases from V and 0 bases from J; bases unmatched to any gene: 6. Germline V lookup: CDR1 SGHTA, CDR2 FQGTGA. CDR3 DNA: TGTGCCAGCAGCCTGCGGGGGGTAAGCTCCTACAATGAGCAGTTCTTC. It yields the protein CASSLRGVSSYNEQFF. Full variable domain (outside the CDR3, taken from reference TRBV7-3 and TRBJ2-1): GAGVSQTPSNKVTEKGKYVELRCDPISGHTALYWYRQSLGQGPEFLIYFQGTGAADDSGLPNDRFFAVRPEGSVSTLKIQRTERGDSAVYLCASSLRGVSSYNEQFFGPGTRLTVL.

DNA for the CDR3: TGTGCCATTGCCAGGGAAGCTTTCTTT. Encoded protein: CAIAREAFF. This sequence joins TRBV7-9 and TRBJ1-1, with D unresolved. V gave up 10 bases and J gave up 8 bases, with 8 bases separating them. The CDR3 extends over 9 amino acids. Germline V gene lookup returns CDR1 SEHNR and CDR2 FQNEAQ (reference sequence).

J is TRBJ2-2 and V is TRBV18; 10 bases align to TRBD1. Germline assignment: CDR1 KGHSH and CDR2 LQKENI. The V gene end was trimmed by 3 bases and the J gene end by 2 bases; junction bases not matched to a gene: 6. This CDR3 spans 17 amino acids. The CDR3 DNA reads as TGTGCCAGCTCACCGAGACAGGGGGCCGACAACACCGGGGAGCTGTTTTTT. The encoded protein is CASSPRQGADNTGELFF.

This clone was picked up a small number of times. The rearrangement uses TRBV6-2 or TRBV6-3 and TRBJ1-6; weak D call: TRBD1 (5 bases). The CDR3 has 18 amino acids. With 0 bases removed from V and 7 bases from J, the gap between germline ends came to 19 bases. Germline V gene lookup returns CDR1 MNHEY and CDR2 SVGEGT. This CDR3 is CASSYSKLGLRVNSPLHF. The CDR3 coding sequence is TGTGCCAGCAGTTACTCGAAGTTGGGACTGAGGGTCAATTCACCCCTCCACTTT.

The chain uses TRBV6-4 and TRBJ2-7; 7 nucleotides line up with TRBD1. The germline V gene encodes CDR1 MRHNA and CDR2 SNTAGT. The CDR3 totals 16 residues. With 9 bases clipped from V and 3 bases from J, the junction kept 17 bases outside the gene matches. CDR3 sequence (DNA): TGTGCCAGTCAGATCGACCCGGGACAGACCCTCTACGAGCAGTACTTC. Protein sequence: CASQIDPGQTLYEQYF.

The chain links TRBV7-2 to TRBJ1-4, with TRBD1 matching 8 bases. The CDR3 is 16 residues long. In germline, CDR1 is SGHTA, CDR2 FQGNSA. After removal of 3 bases from V and 8 bases from J, the junction contained 11 bases not matched to a gene. The CDR3 here is CASSLSAGGQEEKLFF. DNA for the CDR3: TGTGCCAGCAGCTTGTCAGCGGGGGGACAGGAAGAAAAACTGTTTTTT.